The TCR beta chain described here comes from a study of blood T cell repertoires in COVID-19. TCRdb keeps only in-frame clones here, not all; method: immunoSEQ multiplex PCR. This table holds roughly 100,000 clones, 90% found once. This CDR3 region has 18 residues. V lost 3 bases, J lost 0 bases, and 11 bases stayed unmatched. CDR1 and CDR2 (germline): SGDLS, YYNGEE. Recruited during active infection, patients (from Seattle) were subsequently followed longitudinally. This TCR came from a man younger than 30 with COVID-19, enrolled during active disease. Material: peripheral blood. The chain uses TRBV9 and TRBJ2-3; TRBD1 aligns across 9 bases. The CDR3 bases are TGTGCCAGCAGCGCCCCGGGACAGGGAGGGGAAAGCACAGATACGCAGTATTTT. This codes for CASSAPGQGGESTDTQYF.